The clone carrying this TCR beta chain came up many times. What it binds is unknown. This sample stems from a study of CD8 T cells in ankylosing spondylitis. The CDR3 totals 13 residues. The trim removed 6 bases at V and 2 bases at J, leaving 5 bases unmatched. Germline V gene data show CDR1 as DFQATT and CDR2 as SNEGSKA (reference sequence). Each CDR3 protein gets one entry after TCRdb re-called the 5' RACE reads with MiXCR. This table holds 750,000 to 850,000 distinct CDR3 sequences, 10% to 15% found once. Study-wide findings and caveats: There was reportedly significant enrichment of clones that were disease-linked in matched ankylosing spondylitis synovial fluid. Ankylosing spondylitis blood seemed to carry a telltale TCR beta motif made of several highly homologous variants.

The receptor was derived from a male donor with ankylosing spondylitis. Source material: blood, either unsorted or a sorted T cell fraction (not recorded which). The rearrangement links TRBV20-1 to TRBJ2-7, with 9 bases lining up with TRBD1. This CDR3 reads CSARTGATYEQYF. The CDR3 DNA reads TGCAGTGCCAGGACAGGGGCAACCTACGAGCAGTACTTC.